This is a list of T cell receptor beta chains from one sample in a study of ipilimumab plus nivolumab after autologous stem cell transplantation. Measured with immunoSEQ multiplex PCR; TCRdb has only the in-frame clones, and not every one. Of approximately 10,000 clones detected, roughly three quarters appear once; the ten largest clones hold roughly 30%. The sequences come from PBMCs, collected in a trial of ipilimumab plus nivolumab as post-transplant consolidation. These TCRs come from a male donor with diffuse large B-cell lymphoma. The CDR3 runs from the conserved cysteine through the conserved F or W. The order of the fields is clone size, V gene, D gene, J gene, CDR3 DNA, CDR3 protein. The D gene is left open where the match is weak. Part of the rows lack a size; the others show once, few, many or a class for expanded clones.

clone_size: NA
v_call: TRBV5-4
d_call: NA
j_call: TRBJ2-7
cdr3_nt: TGTGCCAGCAGTCCGGGTTGGGAGGCGAACGAGCAGTACTTC
cdr3_aa: CASSPGWEANEQYF

clone_size: once
v_call: TRBV4-3
d_call: TRBD2
j_call: TRBJ2-1
cdr3_nt: TGCGCCAGCAGCCAAGAAGCGGGGTTCAATGAGCAGTTCTTC
cdr3_aa: CASSQEAGFNEQFF

clone_size: NA
v_call: TRBV25-1
d_call: NA
j_call: TRBJ2-1
cdr3_nt: TGTGCCAGCAGTACGGCACTCACCAGGAATGAGCAGTTCTTC
cdr3_aa: CASSTALTRNEQFF

clone_size: NA
v_call: TRBV11-3
d_call: NA
j_call: TRBJ1-1
cdr3_nt: TGTGCCAGCAGCCCCAAATCTCACACTGAAGCTTTCTTT
cdr3_aa: CASSPKSHTEAFF

clone_size: NA
v_call: TRBV18
d_call: TRBD2
j_call: TRBJ2-1
cdr3_nt: TGTGCCAGCTCATCCATGGCCGGGGGGACCTACAATGAGCAGTTCTTC
cdr3_aa: CASSSMAGGTYNEQFF

clone_size: NA
v_call: TRBV5-6
d_call: NA
j_call: TRBJ2-1
cdr3_nt: TGTGCCAGCAGCTTGGGAGGGGGTGGTTCCTACAATGAGCAGTTCTTC
cdr3_aa: CASSLGGGGSYNEQFF

clone_size: NA
v_call: TRBV4-3
d_call: NA
j_call: TRBJ2-1
cdr3_nt: TGCGCCAGCAGCCAAGACTCCACCCCCCCGGCTGAGCAGTTCTTC
cdr3_aa: CASSQDSTPPAEQFF

clone_size: NA
v_call: TRBV4-3
d_call: NA
j_call: TRBJ2-1
cdr3_nt: TGCGCCAGCAGCCAAGCTTGGGGGGGCACCTACAATGAGCAGTTCTTC
cdr3_aa: CASSQAWGGTYNEQFF

clone_size: NA
v_call: TRBV27
d_call: TRBD1
j_call: TRBJ2-3
cdr3_nt: TGTGCCAGCAGTTTACAGGGGGCTGGCACAGATACGCAGTATTTT
cdr3_aa: CASSLQGAGTDTQYF

clone_size: NA
v_call: TRBV10-1
d_call: TRBD2
j_call: TRBJ2-7
cdr3_nt: TGCGCCAGCAGTGACCGTAGGGAGGGAGGTTACGAGCAGTACTTC
cdr3_aa: CASSDRREGGYEQYF

clone_size: NA
v_call: TRBV5-6
d_call: NA
j_call: TRBJ1-2
cdr3_nt: TGTGCCAGCAGCTTGGTGGGGGGCGGCTACACCTTC
cdr3_aa: CASSLVGGGYTF

clone_size: NA
v_call: TRBV6-1
d_call: NA
j_call: TRBJ1-1
cdr3_nt: TGTGCCAGCAGTGAAGCGCGGATGGGGGGCACTGAAGCTTTCTTT
cdr3_aa: CASSEARMGGTEAFF

clone_size: NA
v_call: TRBV5-1
d_call: NA
j_call: TRBJ2-7
cdr3_nt: TGCGCCAGCAGCTACGGACGGAGGAACGAGCAGTACTTC
cdr3_aa: CASSYGRRNEQYF

clone_size: NA
v_call: TRBV25-1
d_call: NA
j_call: TRBJ2-2
cdr3_nt: TGTGCCAGCAGTGAGAAGCTTCTGGGGGGCACCGGGGAGCTGTTTTTT
cdr3_aa: CASSEKLLGGTGELFF

clone_size: few
v_call: TRBV18
d_call: NA
j_call: TRBJ2-5
cdr3_nt: TGTGCCAGCTCAACGGGGCCTCCTGGATCGTACCAAGAGACCCAGTACTTC
cdr3_aa: CASSTGPPGSYQETQYF